The 19 T cell receptor beta chains listed next were all sequenced from one sample in a study of cytomegalovirus exposure and HLA in healthy donors. PCR amplification relied on 60 Vbeta primers (plus 13 Jbeta primers). The data were produced by immunoSEQ multiplex PCR, yet TCRdb's version contains in-frame clones alone and is incomplete. The data hold around 200,000 clones, with 80% observed a single time. The sample comprised PBMCs. The receptor source for this set is a boy aged 5-17 years in good health and CMV-seronegative.

This chain joins TRBV28 and TRBJ1-1; a weak D match, TRBD1 (5 bases). CDR1 is MDHEN, CDR2 SYDVKM, per germline. V was cut by 4 bases and J by 5 bases, with 17 bases left in between. This CDR3 spans 15 amino acids. In nucleotides, the CDR3 is TGTGCCAGCAGTTATGATGACAGTCCTTCGACTGAAGCTTTCTTT. This codes for CASSYDDSPSTEAFF.

The chain is built from TRBV19 and TRBJ2-7; a weak D match, TRBD2 (6 bases). Trimming cost V 1 base and J 2 bases, with 12 bases left between them. This CDR3 is built from 15 residues. Germline values: CDR1 LNHDA, CDR2 SQIVND (reference sequence). CDR3 sequence (DNA): TGTGCCAGTAGTATAGGGGGGGTAGCCCCCTACGAGCAGTACTTC. Translated, it gives CASSIGGVAPYEQYF.

The chain carries TRBV25-1 and TRBJ1-2; 9 bases are shared with TRBD1. V lost 8 bases and J lost 4; bases outside the gene matches: 5. This CDR3 is 13 amino acids long. In germline, CDR1 is MGHDK, CDR2 SYGVNS. The CDR3 DNA sequence: TGTGCCAGCCAGGGACAGGGTATCTATGGCTACACCTTC. It encodes CASQGQGIYGYTF.

The J gene is TRBJ1-1, the V gene TRBV5-6; 8 bases map to TRBD1. This CDR3 contains 15 residues. V shed 4 bases, J shed 0 bases, and the junction held 5 bases outside the gene matches. Germline V gives CDR1 SGHDT, CDR2 YYEEEE. Here the CDR3 reads CASSAGTGLNTEAFF. The CDR3 DNA follows: TGTGCCAGCAGCGCCGGGACAGGTTTGAACACTGAAGCTTTCTTT.

The chain combines TRBV30 with TRBJ2-2; 9 bases match TRBD2. With V trimmed by 2 bases and J by 8 bases, 6 bases remained unmatched. This CDR3 region has 14 residues. The germline V gene encodes CDR1 GTSNPN and CDR2 SVGIG (reference sequence). The CDR3 loop reads CAWSILAGVGELFF. The CDR3, as DNA: TGTGCCTGGAGTATACTAGCGGGCGTGGGGGAGCTGTTTTTT.

This clone was seen once. The CDR3 nucleotides read TGTGCCAGCGCCTATACGCCGGGACAGATATATGGCTACACCTTC. Protein product: CASAYTPGQIYGYTF. The chain carries TRBV6-1 and TRBJ1-2; 7 bases agree with TRBD1. The V gene end was trimmed by 8 bases and the J gene end by 5 bases; junction bases not matched to a gene: 14. Germline loops: CDR1 MNHNS, CDR2 SASEGT. The CDR3 has 15 residues.

V gene TRBV5-4 combines with J gene TRBJ1-2; D possibly corresponds to TRBD1 (5 bases). The length of the CDR3 is 18 residues. In germline, CDR1 is SGHNT, CDR2 YYREEE (reference sequence). Between the trimmed V and J ends, which lost 4 bases and 3 bases, there was a span of 25 bases. CDR3 loop: CASSAEPGNSEVHYGYTF. CDR3 nucleotides: TGTGCCAGCAGCGCCGAACCAGGGAATTCTGAGGTACACTATGGCTACACCTTC. Combining the CDR3 with reference TRBV5-4 and TRBJ1-2 gives the whole variable domain ETGVTQSPTHLIKTRGQQVTLRCSSQSGHNTVSWYQQALGQGPQFIFQYYREEENGRGNFPPRFSGLQFPNYSSELNVNALELDDSALYLCASSAEPGNSEVHYGYTFGSGTRLTVV.

This clone was recorded a few times. CDR3 DNA: TGTGCCAGCAGCCAAGAAATCCGAGCGGGACCCTACACAGATACGCAGTATTTT. Its protein is CASSQEIRAGPYTDTQYF. The gene calls are TRBV4-2 and TRBJ2-3; 7 bases match TRBD2. Losses at the gene ends were 0 bases for V and 2 bases for J; bases not matched to a gene: 11. CDR1 is LGHNA, CDR2 YNFKEQ, per germline. The CDR3 is made up of 18 amino acids.

This chain joins TRBV2 and TRBJ1-1, with D uncertain. V was trimmed by 5 bases and J by 1 base, leaving 11 bases between them. The CDR3 extends over 14 amino acids. Germline CDR1 and CDR2: SNHLY and FYNNEI. The CDR3 protein is CASSLGLRNTEAFF. CDR3 sequence (DNA): TGTGCCAGCAGTCTCGGACTGAGGAACACTGAAGCTTTCTTT. Full variable domain (rest looked up from reference TRBV2 and TRBJ1-1): EPEVTQTPSHQVTQMGQEVILRCVPISNHLYFYWYRQILGQKVEFLVSFYNNEISEKSEIFDDQFSVERPDGSNFTLKIRSTKLEDSAMYFCASSLGLRNTEAFFGQGTRLTVV.

The CDR3 region is CASSYSKGVGYGYTF. In DNA form, the CDR3 reads TGTGCCAGCAGTTACTCTAAGGGAGTCGGCTATGGCTACACCTTC. The chain has TRBV6-5 and TRBJ1-2, with D unclear. Deletions cut 0 bases from V and 4 bases from J, with 12 bases between. Germline V CDR1 and CDR2: MNHEY, SVGAGI. CDR3 size: 15 residues.

This rearrangement joins TRBV11-3 to TRBJ1-3; D might be TRBD1 (6 bases). V gave up 5 bases and J gave up 0 bases, with 14 bases separating them. This CDR3 is 16 amino acids long. Germline V gene data show CDR1 as SGHNT and CDR2 as YENEEA. The CDR3 spells CASSPSWDISGNTIYF. CDR3 nucleotide sequence: TGTGCCAGCAGCCCTTCATGGGACATCTCTGGAAACACCATATATTTT.

The chain is built from TRBV5-6 and TRBJ1-4; D not certain. The CDR3 contains 14 residues. Germline-derived CDR1 and CDR2 are SGHDT and YYEEEE. V gave up 2 bases and J gave up 7 bases, with 12 bases separating them. CDR3 nucleotide sequence: TGTGCCAGCAGCTTCGGGAGCAGCGCTGAAAAACTGTTTTTT. This sequence encodes CASSFGSSAEKLFF.

The genes are TRBV19 and TRBJ2-7; 10 bases are a match to TRBD2. The V gene end was trimmed by 3 bases and the J gene end by 2 bases; junction bases not matched to a gene: 4. The length of the CDR3 is 15 residues. In germline, CDR1 is LNHDA, CDR2 SQIVND (reference sequence). The CDR3 DNA reads TGTGCCAGTAGTATTCGAGCGGGAGGGACCTACGAGCAGTACTTC. Amino acids: CASSIRAGGTYEQYF.

CDR3 in amino acids: CASTTPGQGNGYTF. The CDR3 DNA reads as TGTGCCAGTACCACTCCGGGACAGGGGAATGGCTACACCTTC. V is TRBV19 and J is TRBJ1-2; 10 bases fit TRBD1. Germline V gene sequence: CDR1 LNHDA, CDR2 SQIVND (reference sequence). There are 14 residues in the CDR3. J was trimmed by 6 bases and V by 7 bases; bases with no gene match: 8.

This clone was recorded a few times. J is TRBJ1-2 and V is TRBV19; 8 positions agree with TRBD1. The CDR3 has 15 residues. The ends lost 7 bases at V and 6 bases at J; junction bases unmatched: 13. Per germline, CDR1 LNHDA and CDR2 SQIVND (reference sequence). In nucleotides, the CDR3 is TGTGCCAGTAACGAAATCAGAAGGGGACAGGATGGCTACACCTTC. It codes for CASNEIRRGQDGYTF.

The chain uses TRBV27 and TRBJ1-1; D gene ambiguous. Between the trimmed V and J ends, which lost 11 bases and 4 bases, there was a span of 20 bases. The CDR3 extends over 14 amino acids. CDR1 MNHEY and CDR2 SMNVEV come from the germline V gene (reference sequence). CDR3 protein: CASGRPRGLTEAFF. The DNA of the CDR3 is TGTGCCTCTGGGAGGCCGCGAGGGCTCACTGAAGCTTTCTTT.

The chain carries TRBV19 and TRBJ1-1, with a weak D call TRBD1 (6 bases). The germline CDR1 and CDR2 sequences are LNHDA and SQIVND (reference sequence). V was clipped by 5 bases and J by 2 bases, with 9 bases between them. The CDR3 has 13 residues. The CDR3 nucleotides are TGTGCCAGTAGTCCGACAGGTAACACTGAAGCTTTCTTT. As protein: CASSPTGNTEAFF.

V usage is TRBV7-6 and J usage is TRBJ1-3, with 7 bases that match TRBD1. Trimming took 5 bases from V and 3 from J; bases not matched to a gene: 4. CDR1 SGHVS and CDR2 FNYEAQ come from the germline V gene. CDR3 length: 14 amino acids. CDR3 sequence reads: CASSPRTGGNTIYF. The CDR3 DNA reads as TGTGCCAGCAGCCCCAGGACAGGTGGAAACACCATATATTTT.

The CDR3 DNA follows: TGTGCCATCAGTGACAGACTAGAGTCCGAGCAGTACTTC. It specifies CAISDRLESEQYF. This chain uses TRBV10-3 with TRBJ2-7; D is possibly TRBD2 (6 bases). CDR1 and CDR2 from the germline V gene are ENHRY and SYGVKD. V was clipped by 3 bases and J by 6 bases, with 12 bases between them. The CDR3 consists of 13 residues.